A selection of T cell receptor beta chains follows, all from one sample in a study of beta chain features in type 1 diabetes. Only in-frame clones appear in the TCRdb table, and some are missing; sequencing was by immunoSEQ multiplex PCR. The repertoire holds fewer than 350,000 clones, with around 7.8% as singletons. The sample consisted of central memory CD4+ T cells from blood. These receptors originate from a woman between 18 and 29 years old in good health. Both conserved end residues are part of each CDR3. A D gene is named only where the DNA matches it firmly. The size field is filled for only some rows; it gives once, few, many or a size class.

V,D,J,size,DNA,CDR3
TRBV11-3,TRBD2,TRBJ2-1,few,TGTGCCAGCAGCCAGAGGCCTTTAGCGGGAGGAATGGATGAGCAGTTCTTC,CASSQRPLAGGMDEQFF
TRBV4-2,NA,TRBJ1-2,once,TGTGCCAGCAGCTTGAATGGTCAGCCCTATGGCTACACCTTC,CASSLNGQPYGYTF
TRBV6-5,NA,TRBJ2-7,few,TGTGCCAGCAGCAGGAGCGGCGAGCAGTACTTC,CASSRSGEQYF
TRBV5-1,NA,TRBJ2-5,NA,TGCGCCAGCAGCTTGTTCCCCGAGGGCGAGACCCAGTACTTC,CASSLFPEGETQYF
TRBV5-4,NA,TRBJ2-5,few,TGTGCCAGCAGCTTGCGGGTGATAGGGACCCAGTACTTC,CASSLRVIGTQYF
TRBV7-2,NA,TRBJ2-7,NA,TGTGCCAGCAGGGCGCCGGGACACCCTCTCGAGCAGTACTTC,CASRAPGHPLEQYF
TRBV14,NA,TRBJ2-4,many,TGTGCCAGCAGCCTTGCGGGCATTCAGTACTTC,CASSLAGIQYF
TRBV14,TRBD1,TRBJ2-2,NA,TGTGCCAGCAGCCAAGATCGGAGACAGGGTCGGACCGGGGAGCTGTTTTTT,CASSQDRRQGRTGELFF
TRBV7-3,NA,TRBJ1-4,NA,TGTGCCAGCAGCACAGGAGCTAATGAAAAACTGTTTTTT,CASSTGANEKLFF
TRBV30,TRBD2,TRBJ2-1,NA,TGTGCCTGGAGGGCGGCGGGAGCGTCGGATGAGCAGTTCTTC,CAWRAAGASDEQFF
TRBV2,NA,TRBJ2-7,NA,TGTGCCAGCAGTGAACAGGGGAGCCTCTACGAGCAGTACTTC,CASSEQGSLYEQYF
TRBV19,TRBD1,TRBJ2-1,few,TGTGCCAGTAGTATGGGACAGGGCATCTACAATGAGCAGTTCTTC,CASSMGQGIYNEQFF
TRBV27,NA,TRBJ1-6,NA,TGTGCCAGCAGTTTGTCACCGGGACACAATAATTCACCCCTCCACTTT,CASSLSPGHNNSPLHF
TRBV14,NA,TRBJ2-2,many,TGTGCCAGCAGCCACAGGAGCACCGGGGAGCTGTTTTTT,CASSHRSTGELFF
TRBV19,TRBD1,TRBJ2-7,NA,TGTGCCAGTAGTATCAACAGGGGTTACGAGCAGTACTTC,CASSINRGYEQYF
TRBV19,NA,TRBJ1-2,NA,TGTGCCAGTAGTGATCACCCCAGTGAGGGCTATGGCTACACCTTC,CASSDHPSEGYGYTF
TRBV28,NA,TRBJ1-1,many,TGTGCCAGCAGGTGGACGGAGAACACTGAAGCTTTCTTT,CASRWTENTEAFF
TRBV2,NA,TRBJ1-1,once,TGTGCCAGCAGGGACCGAACCGGGAACACTGAAGCTTTCTTT,CASRDRTGNTEAFF
TRBV27,TRBD2,TRBJ2-1,NA,TGTGCCAGCAGTTTACAGCGGGGCAATGAGCAGTTCTTC,CASSLQRGNEQFF
TRBV15,TRBD1,TRBJ2-1,NA,TGTGCCACCAGCAACTATGGGACAGGGAGGGAGCAGTTCTTC,CATSNYGTGREQFF
TRBV29-1,TRBD1,TRBJ1-2,NA,TGCAGCGTCAAAACAGGGGCGTATAAGTATGGCTACACCTTC,CSVKTGAYKYGYTF
TRBV7-2,NA,TRBJ1-2,many,TGTGCCAGCAGCTTAGGCAGTAGCTATGGCTACACCTTC,CASSLGSSYGYTF
TRBV5-5,TRBD2,TRBJ2-5,NA,TGCGCCAGCAGCTCCCTTCGGGCTAGCGGGATAGAGACCCAGTACTTC,CASSSLRASGIETQYF
TRBV29-1,NA,TRBJ1-2,NA,TGCAGCGTACCCATGTCCAGGGGCGCGGGCTATGGCTACACCTTC,CSVPMSRGAGYGYTF
TRBV7-2,NA,TRBJ1-1,few,TGTGCCAGCACCCAAAGAAGAGGCACTGAAGCTTTCTTT,CASTQRRGTEAFF
TRBV12-5,TRBD2,TRBJ2-2,many,TGTGCTAGTGGTTTACCCCCCGCGGGGGGCGTGGACACCGGGGAGCTGTTTTTT,CASGLPPAGGVDTGELFF
TRBV29-1,TRBD1,TRBJ1-4,few,TGCAGCGTTGGAGTAGGGGGCGGTAGTAATGAAAAACTGTTTTTT,CSVGVGGGSNEKLFF
TRBV7-2,TRBD1,TRBJ2-2,few,TGTGCCAGCAGCTCCGGGACAGCCAACACCGGGGAGCTGTTTTTT,CASSSGTANTGELFF
TRBV4-1,NA,TRBJ1-1,few,TGCGCCAGCAGCCTCGACAGAAAGGACACTGAAGCTTTCTTT,CASSLDRKDTEAFF
TRBV11-3,NA,TRBJ1-3,NA,TGTGCCAGCAGCTTTGGACGTACCTCTGGAAACACCATATATTTT,CASSFGRTSGNTIYF
TRBV9,TRBD1,TRBJ2-7,NA,TGTGCCAGCAGCCCCCATCGACAGGGGGTGGACTACGAGCAGTACTTC,CASSPHRQGVDYEQYF
TRBV2,NA,TRBJ2-1,few,TGTGCCAGCAGTGGGGACATCCCAGGGGACAATGAGCAGTTCTTC,CASSGDIPGDNEQFF
TRBV6-5,NA,TRBJ1-4,NA,TGTGCCAGCAGTTTCGGGACAACTAATGAAAAACTGTTTTTT,CASSFGTTNEKLFF
TRBV11-1,TRBD1,TRBJ2-4,NA,TGTGCCAGCAGCCAACAGGGGACCGGCATTCAGTACTTC,CASSQQGTGIQYF
TRBV7-3,TRBD2,TRBJ2-5,NA,TGTGCCAGCAGCAAATCGGGACTAGCGGGAGGGAGAGAGACCCAGTACTTC,CASSKSGLAGGRETQYF
TRBV5-1,TRBD1,TRBJ1-2,few,TGCGCCAGCAGTCCTTGGGGGGACAGCAACTATGGCTACACCTTC,CASSPWGDSNYGYTF
TRBV5-1,TRBD2,TRBJ2-1,many,TGCGCCAGCAGCTTAGCGGGAGCAACCGAGCAGTTCTTC,CASSLAGATEQFF
TRBV7-2,NA,TRBJ2-7,few,TGTGCCAGCAGCTTAGGTAACTCCTACGAGCAGTACTTC,CASSLGNSYEQYF
TRBV5-1,TRBD1,TRBJ2-1,few,TGCGCCAGCAGCGTGCCTCAGGGGGCCGGGTACAATGAGCAGTTCTTC,CASSVPQGAGYNEQFF
TRBV6-5,TRBD1,TRBJ1-2,NA,TGTGCCAGCAGTTACTCGGACAGGGGCACTAACTATGGCTACACCTTC,CASSYSDRGTNYGYTF